A selection of T cell receptor beta chains follows, all from one sample in a study of blood T cells in healthy people across ages. MiXCR, applied by TCRdb to the 5' RACE reads, yields one record per CDR3 protein. The sample consists of some 670,000 distinct CDR3 sequences, 52% of them appearing once. The sample was blood. These TCRs come from a woman at least 80 years old in good health. Each CDR3 is given with its conserved first and last residue. D genes are given only for firm matches. A row's size may be missing; if present it is once, few, many or a size class.

>TRBV6-2/TRBV6-3|.|few|TRBJ2-7
TGTGCCAGCAGTTACACCCTTTTCTACGAGCAGTACTTC
CASSYTLFYEQYF
>TRBV7-2|.|.|TRBJ1-2
TGTGCCAGCAGCCCGGGGGGGCCTGCGGACTATGGCTACACCTTC
CASSPGGPADYGYTF
>TRBV20-1|.|.|TRBJ2-5
TGCAGTGCTAATGGGTTCGAGACCCAGTACTTC
CSANGFETQYF
>TRBV29-1|.|.|TRBJ2-3
TGCAGCGTTGTACCCGAGGCAGATACGCAGTATTTT
CSVVPEADTQYF
>TRBV20-1|.|.|TRBJ2-7
TGCAGTGCTAGAGAGGGGGGCAAGCCTGGGGAGCAGTACTTC
CSAREGGKPGEQYF
>TRBV12-5|TRBD1|once|TRBJ1-2
TGTGCTAGTGGCCCACAGACAGGGGAGGTCTATGGCTACACCTTC
CASGPQTGEVYGYTF
>TRBV5-1|TRBD1|.|TRBJ1-1
TGCGCCAGCAGCCATGGACAGGGGCCTGAAGCTTTCTTT
CASSHGQGPEAFF
>TRBV20-1|.|.|TRBJ2-6
TGCAGTGCTAGAAGTCGCCGGGCGAGTGGGGCCAACGTCCTGACTTTC
CSARSRRASGANVLTF
>TRBV6-6|TRBD1|many|TRBJ2-1
TGTGCCAGCAGTCCCGGGACAGGGAACGGGAATGAGCAGTTCTTC
CASSPGTGNGNEQFF
>TRBV9|TRBD2|.|TRBJ2-3
TGTGCCAGCAGCGTAGCTCCGCTAGCGGGAGATACGCAGTATTTT
CASSVAPLAGDTQYF
>TRBV2|.|few|TRBJ1-4
TGTGCCAGCAGTGATACGCTCCCAAATGAAAAACTGTTTTTT
CASSDTLPNEKLFF
>TRBV3-1|TRBD2|.|TRBJ2-3
TGTGCCAGCAGCCAAATTACTAGCGGCAGCACAGATACGCAGTATTTT
CASSQITSGSTDTQYF
>TRBV2|TRBD2|many|TRBJ2-1
TGTGCCAGCAGATCCGCGACTAGCGGGAGGGCCGGGGAGCAGTTCTTC
CASRSATSGRAGEQFF
>TRBV29-1|.|.|TRBJ2-1
TGCAGCGTCTCAAACAATGAGCAGTTCTTC
CSVSNNEQFF
>TRBV3-1|.|few|TRBJ2-5
TGTGCCAGCAGCCAGCTCATGGAATCTCGGACCCAGTACTTC
CASSQLMESRTQYF
>TRBV9|.|many|TRBJ2-6
TGTGCCAGCAGCGTAGCTACCCCTAAGGCTGGGGCCAACGTCCTGACTTTC
CASSVATPKAGANVLTF
>TRBV12-3/TRBV12-4|TRBD1|.|TRBJ2-3
TGTGCCAGCAGACCACCGGGCAGGGGGCGGGCAGATACGCAGTATTTT
CASRPPGRGRADTQYF
>TRBV3-1|.|many|TRBJ2-1
TGTGCCAGCAGCCAAGAGGGAATGGAGCAGTTCTTC
CASSQEGMEQFF
>TRBV20-1|TRBD2|.|TRBJ2-1
TGCAGTGCTATTCGGACTAGCGGGGGCTCGGGTGAGCAGTTCTTC
CSAIRTSGGSGEQFF
>TRBV20-1|TRBD1|.|TRBJ2-7
TGCAGTGCTAGACCCATGGACAGGGGAAGTTACGAGCAGTACTTC
CSARPMDRGSYEQYF
>TRBV12-3/TRBV12-4|.|.|TRBJ2-2
TGTGCCAGCAGTTTAGGGCAGGGGAGCACCGGGGAGCTGTTTTTT
CASSLGQGSTGELFF
>TRBV25-1|TRBD1|.|TRBJ2-5
TGTGCCAGCAGTGGCTCTACAGGGGTGAGGCAAGAGACCCAGTACTTC
CASSGSTGVRQETQYF
>TRBV12-3/TRBV12-4|TRBD1|many|TRBJ2-1
TGTGCCAGCGTCAATCGCCTTGGGACAGGGATCAATGAGCAGTTCTTC
CASVNRLGTGINEQFF
>TRBV29-1|TRBD1|once|TRBJ2-1
TGCAGCGTCTCTAGGACCGGACAGGGTGAGCAGTTCTTC
CSVSRTGQGEQFF
>TRBV6-6|.|.|TRBJ2-4
TGTGCCAGCAGCCCGGTCGGGGGAGTAGCCAAAAACATTCAGTACTTC
CASSPVGGVAKNIQYF
>TRBV10-1|.|once|TRBJ2-3
TGCGCCAGCAGTGGGAGTGTTAATACGCAGTATTTT
CASSGSVNTQYF
>TRBV9|.|few|TRBJ1-2
TGTGCCAGCAGCGCCCGCATAGGGGGTTGTGGCTACACCTTC
CASSARIGGCGYTF
>TRBV20-1|.|.|TRBJ1-1
TGCAGTGCTAATGGCATAGGGAAATATTCGGACACTGAAGCTTTCTTT
CSANGIGKYSDTEAFF
>TRBV5-1|.|few|TRBJ1-4
TGCGCCAGCAGCGTGGCAGGGTTGGGTGAAAAACTGTTTTTT
CASSVAGLGEKLFF
>TRBV20-1|.|.|TRBJ2-5
TGCAGTGCCTCCAAGGGGTCAGAGACCCAGTACTTC
CSASKGSETQYF
>TRBV6-2/TRBV6-3|TRBD2|few|TRBJ2-3
TGTGCCAGCAGAGGGACTAGCGGGAGAGATACGCAGTATTTT
CASRGTSGRDTQYF